There are a few counts of the clone carrying this T cell receptor (beta chain). Its antigen is currently unknown. The data were produced by immunoSEQ multiplex PCR, yet TCRdb's version contains in-frame clones alone and is incomplete. Altogether around 44,000 clones are present, 75% to 90% being singletons, with the ten largest covering about a sixth. Germline assignment: CDR1 LGHNA and CDR2 YSLEER. This CDR3 comprises 15 residues. The V and J ends lost 0 bases and 8 bases respectively, with 14 bases between them. The data stem from a study of radiotherapy plus CTLA-4 blockade in lung cancer. The study's findings and limits: Reports identified early blood T cell clone dynamics, with interferon-beta, as the best response predictor.

The sequences come from peripheral blood, collected from a patient treated with radiotherapy plus ipilimumab. This receptor was obtained from a human donor with non-small cell lung cancer that progressed on radiotherapy plus ipilimumab. Some clones in this sample may be carry-over from other donors' samples. V and J are TRBV4-3 and TRBJ2-1, with D perhaps matching TRBD2 (5 bases). In DNA, the CDR3 is TGCGCCAGCAGCCAAGACGGTGGGGAGACGGATGAGCAGTTCTTC. Translating it yields CASSQDGGETDEQFF.